The rows below give T cell receptor beta chains drawn from one sample of a study of CD8+CD57+ T cells in acquired aplastic anemia. TCRdb re-derived calls from the reads in MiXCR, one entry per CDR3 protein. The sample lists more than 250,000 distinct CDR3 sequences, approximately 82% occurring once. Sample: sorted CD4+, CD8+, or CD8+CD57+ T cells (not recorded which) from PBMCs. Source of these receptors: a human donor with aplastic anemia. The CDR3 runs from the conserved cysteine through the conserved F or W. Each record gives: CDR3 protein, CDR3 DNA, D gene, J gene, V gene, CDR3 length, clone size. The D gene is left open where the match is weak. The size field is filled for only some rows; it gives once, few, many or a size class.

cdr3_aa: CASSPPPEWASGGALSYEQYF
cdr3_nt: TGTGCCAGCAGCCCCCCCCCGGAATGGGCTAGCGGGGGGGCCCTTTCCTACGAGCAGTACTTC
d_call: TRBD2
j_call: TRBJ2-7
v_call: TRBV14
cdr3_length: 21
clone_size: .

cdr3_aa: CASSLGQPGNTEAFF
cdr3_nt: TGTGCCAGCAGCCTGGGACAGCCAGGGAACACTGAAGCTTTCTTT
d_call: TRBD1
j_call: TRBJ1-1
v_call: TRBV5-6
cdr3_length: 15
clone_size: .

cdr3_aa: CASSFQISGGYTF
cdr3_nt: TGTGCCAGCAGCTTTCAAATTAGCGGTGGCTACACCTTC
d_call: .
j_call: TRBJ1-2
v_call: TRBV7-9
cdr3_length: 13
clone_size: few

cdr3_aa: CASSVGTSYEQYF
cdr3_nt: TGTGCCAGCAGCGTCGGGACTAGCTACGAGCAGTACTTC
d_call: TRBD2
j_call: TRBJ2-7
v_call: TRBV5-8
cdr3_length: 13
clone_size: .

cdr3_aa: CASSLGLAGATDTYF
cdr3_nt: TGTGCCAGCAGCTTAGGACTAGCGGGGGCCACAGATACGTACTTC
d_call: TRBD2
j_call: TRBJ2-5
v_call: TRBV7-3
cdr3_length: 15
clone_size: .

cdr3_aa: CASSQGASFPAPQHF
cdr3_nt: TGTGCCAGCAGTCAAGGGGCTAGCTTCCCAGCCCCCCAGCACTTT
d_call: .
j_call: TRBJ1-6
v_call: TRBV7-9
cdr3_length: 15
clone_size: .

cdr3_aa: CASSQPGTDVSEQYF
cdr3_nt: TGTGCCAGCAGTCAACCCGGGACCGACGTTTCCGAGCAGTACTTC
d_call: .
j_call: TRBJ2-7
v_call: TRBV7-9
cdr3_length: 15
clone_size: .

cdr3_aa: CASRSDGPYGYTF
cdr3_nt: TGTGCCAGCAGGTCGGACGGTCCCTATGGCTACACCTTC
d_call: .
j_call: TRBJ1-2
v_call: TRBV7-2
cdr3_length: 13
clone_size: .

cdr3_aa: CAISEGAGRTDTQYF
cdr3_nt: TGTGCCATCAGTGAGGGAGCGGGCCGCACAGATACGCAGTATTTT
d_call: .
j_call: TRBJ2-3
v_call: TRBV10-3
cdr3_length: 15
clone_size: .

cdr3_aa: CASSLALSNQPQHF
cdr3_nt: TGTGCCAGCAGCTTAGCTCTTAGCAATCAGCCCCAGCATTTT
d_call: .
j_call: TRBJ1-5
v_call: TRBV11-3
cdr3_length: 14
clone_size: .

cdr3_aa: CASGDLGTNTQYF
cdr3_nt: TGTGCCAGCGGGGACCTGGGCACAAATACGCAGTATTTT
d_call: .
j_call: TRBJ2-3
v_call: TRBV2
cdr3_length: 13
clone_size: .

cdr3_aa: CASSPRQGLAPLHF
cdr3_nt: TGCGCCAGCAGCCCTCGACAGGGTTTAGCACCCCTCCACTTT
d_call: TRBD1
j_call: TRBJ1-6
v_call: TRBV5-1
cdr3_length: 14
clone_size: few

cdr3_aa: CASRIAGGPATQYF
cdr3_nt: TGTGCCAGCAGAATAGCGGGGGGTCCCGCTACGCAGTATTTT
d_call: TRBD2
j_call: TRBJ2-3
v_call: TRBV2
cdr3_length: 14
clone_size: .

cdr3_aa: CASSPEDSLNEQFF
cdr3_nt: TGTGCCAGCAGCCCGGAGGACAGCCTCAATGAGCAGTTCTTC
d_call: .
j_call: TRBJ2-1
v_call: TRBV7-2
cdr3_length: 14
clone_size: few

cdr3_aa: CASSLSSGNAPLHF
cdr3_nt: TGTGCCAGCAGCTTGAGTTCCGGTAACGCACCCCTCCACTTT
d_call: .
j_call: TRBJ1-6
v_call: TRBV7-6
cdr3_length: 14
clone_size: .

cdr3_aa: CASSLTRSPLHF
cdr3_nt: TGTGCCAGCAGCCTCACCAGGTCACCCCTCCACTTT
d_call: .
j_call: TRBJ1-6
v_call: TRBV7-9
cdr3_length: 12
clone_size: .

cdr3_aa: CASGAGGTGTEYF
cdr3_nt: TGTGCCAGCGGGGCTGGGGGCACAGGTACGGAGTATTTT
d_call: .
j_call: TRBJ2-3
v_call: TRBV7-3
cdr3_length: 13
clone_size: .

cdr3_aa: CATSGRSLAEEQYF
cdr3_nt: TGTGCCACCAGCGGCCGCAGCCTGGCCGAGGAGCAGTACTTC
d_call: .
j_call: TRBJ2-7
v_call: TRBV15
cdr3_length: 14
clone_size: once

cdr3_aa: CASSWPRTVYTF
cdr3_nt: TGTGCCAGCAGCTGGCCCCGGACGGTCTACACCTTC
d_call: .
j_call: TRBJ1-2
v_call: TRBV7-9
cdr3_length: 12
clone_size: once

cdr3_aa: CASGDGGGDTQYYF
cdr3_nt: TGTGCCAGCGGGGACGGGGGCGGAGATACGCAGTATTATTTT
d_call: .
j_call: TRBJ2-3
v_call: TRBV9
cdr3_length: 14
clone_size: .

cdr3_aa: CATSRGRGHDTQYF
cdr3_nt: TGTGCCACCAGCAGAGGCAGAGGGCACGATACCCAGTACTTC
d_call: .
j_call: TRBJ2-5
v_call: TRBV15
cdr3_length: 14
clone_size: few

cdr3_aa: CASSQGGTNTEAFF
cdr3_nt: TGTGCCAGCAGCCAGGGGGGCACGAACACTGAAGCTTTCTTT
d_call: TRBD1
j_call: TRBJ1-1
v_call: TRBV6-1
cdr3_length: 14
clone_size: .

cdr3_aa: CASSFHPDGTALSEMDTQYF
cdr3_nt: TGTGCCAGCAGCTTTCATCCAGACGGGACAGCCCTTTCCGAGATGGATACGCAGTATTTT
d_call: TRBD1
j_call: TRBJ2-3
v_call: TRBV7-8
cdr3_length: 20
clone_size: .

cdr3_aa: CASSFGGEAYEQYF
cdr3_nt: TGTGCCAGCAGCTTCGGAGGGGAGGCCTACGAGCAGTACTTC
d_call: .
j_call: TRBJ2-7
v_call: TRBV9
cdr3_length: 14
clone_size: once

cdr3_aa: CASGAGGTSPLHF
cdr3_nt: TGTGCCAGCGGGGCCGGGGGCACATCACCCCTGCATTTT
d_call: .
j_call: TRBJ1-6
v_call: TRBV2
cdr3_length: 13
clone_size: .

cdr3_aa: CASSLQGSYTEAFF
cdr3_nt: TGTGCCAGCAGCTTACAGGGTTCGTACACTGAAGCTTTCTTT
d_call: .
j_call: TRBJ1-1
v_call: TRBV11-2
cdr3_length: 14
clone_size: many

cdr3_aa: CSVSGGRSYEQYF
cdr3_nt: TGCAGCGTTTCAGGGGGTCGCTCTTACGAGCAGTACTTC
d_call: TRBD1
j_call: TRBJ2-7
v_call: TRBV29-1
cdr3_length: 13
clone_size: .

cdr3_aa: CASSIEANAVKHAFF
cdr3_nt: TGTGCCAGCTCAATAGAGGCCAACGCCGTTAAACACGCATTCTTT
d_call: .
j_call: TRBJ1-1
v_call: TRBV7-9
cdr3_length: 15
clone_size: .

cdr3_aa: CASGSRDRGLDYVYTF
cdr3_nt: TGTGCCAGCGGGTCACGGGACAGGGGCTTGGACTATGTCTACACCTTC
d_call: TRBD1
j_call: TRBJ1-2
v_call: TRBV2
cdr3_length: 16
clone_size: .

cdr3_aa: CASSLTGPERDF
cdr3_nt: TGTGCCAGCAGCTTAACAGGGCCAGAGAGGGACTTC
d_call: .
j_call: TRBJ2-7
v_call: TRBV7-6
cdr3_length: 12
clone_size: .

cdr3_aa: CASSLARGPNTQSF
cdr3_nt: TGTGCCAGCAGCTTAGCTCGAGGCCCCAATACGCAGTCCTTT
d_call: .
j_call: TRBJ2-3
v_call: TRBV7-2
cdr3_length: 14
clone_size: .

cdr3_aa: CASSLGGGRRVQPTF
cdr3_nt: TGTGCCAGCAGCTTAGGAGGGGGCAGGAGGGTTCAGCCCACCTTC
d_call: TRBD1
j_call: TRBJ1-2
v_call: TRBV7-2
cdr3_length: 15
clone_size: .

cdr3_aa: CASSHPMRDHTDTQYF
cdr3_nt: TGTGCCAGCAGCCATCCTATGAGGGATCACACAGATACGCAGTATTTT
d_call: .
j_call: TRBJ2-3
v_call: TRBV5-5
cdr3_length: 16
clone_size: .

cdr3_aa: CASSYNSGGPNTGELFF
cdr3_nt: TGTGCCAGCAGCTATAATAGCGGGGGGCCGAACACCGGGGAGCTGTTTTTT
d_call: TRBD2
j_call: TRBJ2-2
v_call: TRBV5-4
cdr3_length: 17
clone_size: .

cdr3_aa: CASSFGSGIGTEAFF
cdr3_nt: TGTGCCAGCAGCTTCGGTTCAGGGATTGGGACTGAAGCTTTCTTT
d_call: .
j_call: TRBJ1-1
v_call: TRBV7-2
cdr3_length: 15
clone_size: .

cdr3_aa: CASSLGGSYIDEQF
cdr3_nt: TGTGCCAGCAGCTTAGGCGGTTCCTACATCGATGAGCAGTTC
d_call: .
j_call: TRBJ2-5
v_call: TRBV7-6
cdr3_length: 14
clone_size: .

cdr3_aa: CASSPRDSSMFF
cdr3_nt: TGCGCCAGCAGCCCGCGAGATAGCTCTATGTTTTTT
d_call: .
j_call: TRBJ2-2
v_call: TRBV5-1
cdr3_length: 12
clone_size: .

cdr3_aa: CASSLAGGFTDTQYF
cdr3_nt: TGTGCCAGCAGCTTAGCGGGAGGTTTCACAGATACGCAGTATTTT
d_call: .
j_call: TRBJ2-3
v_call: TRBV7-8
cdr3_length: 15
clone_size: .

cdr3_aa: CASSPAAGADTQYF
cdr3_nt: TGTGCCAGCAGTCCAGCAGCGGGAGCCGATACGCAGTATTTT
d_call: TRBD2
j_call: TRBJ2-3
v_call: TRBV11-1
cdr3_length: 14
clone_size: .

cdr3_aa: CASSLDLTQETQYF
cdr3_nt: TGTGCCAGCAGCTTAGATCTCACACAAGAGACCCAGTACTTC
d_call: .
j_call: TRBJ2-5
v_call: TRBV11-3
cdr3_length: 14
clone_size: many

cdr3_aa: CASSLLSRKQSFGF
cdr3_nt: TGTGCCAGCAGTTTATTGTCTAGGAAGCAGTCTTTTGGTTTT
d_call: .
j_call: TRBJ1-5
v_call: TRBV7-9
cdr3_length: 14
clone_size: once

cdr3_aa: CAKSDGGSHEQFF
cdr3_nt: TGTGCCAAAAGTGATGGGGGGAGCCATGAGCAGTTCTTC
d_call: .
j_call: TRBJ2-1
v_call: TRBV2
cdr3_length: 13
clone_size: .

cdr3_aa: CASSTNYEQYF
cdr3_nt: TGTGCCAGCAGCACCAATTACGAGCAGTACTTC
d_call: .
j_call: TRBJ2-7
v_call: TRBV13
cdr3_length: 11
clone_size: .

cdr3_aa: CSARDGDIYICNQPQHF
cdr3_nt: TGCAGTGCTAGAGATGGGGACATATATATTTGCAATCAGCCCCAGCATTTT
d_call: .
j_call: TRBJ1-5
v_call: TRBV20-1
cdr3_length: 17
clone_size: .

cdr3_aa: CASGGGGTHAQYTEPGF
cdr3_nt: TGTGCCAGCGGGGGGGGGGGCACACATGCGCAGTACACTGAACCAGGCTTT
d_call: .
j_call: TRBJ1-1
v_call: TRBV2
cdr3_length: 17
clone_size: .

cdr3_aa: CASRHGRLSDEQYF
cdr3_nt: TGTGCCAGTAGGCACGGACGACTGAGCGACGAGCAGTACTTC
d_call: .
j_call: TRBJ2-7
v_call: TRBV19
cdr3_length: 14
clone_size: .

cdr3_aa: CASSLAGGRATEYF
cdr3_nt: TGTGCCAGCAGCTTAGCGGGAGGTCGCGCTACAGAGTATTTT
d_call: .
j_call: TRBJ2-3
v_call: TRBV7-8
cdr3_length: 14
clone_size: few

cdr3_aa: CASSSEYGNSPLHF
cdr3_nt: TGTGCCAGCAGTTCAGAGTATGGCAATTCGCCCCTGCACTTT
d_call: .
j_call: TRBJ1-6
v_call: TRBV2
cdr3_length: 14
clone_size: .

cdr3_aa: CASSIGRGAYNEQTF
cdr3_nt: TGTGCCAGTAGCATAGGTCGCGGCGCCTACAATGAGCAGACCTTC
d_call: .
j_call: TRBJ1-2
v_call: TRBV19
cdr3_length: 15
clone_size: .

cdr3_aa: CASSAVAETQYFGHF
cdr3_nt: .
d_call: .
j_call: TRBJ1-5
v_call: TRBV7-9
cdr3_length: 15
clone_size: few

cdr3_aa: CASSQSAGYEQYF
cdr3_nt: TGTGCCAGCAGCCAATCCGCCGGCTACGAGCAGTACTTC
d_call: .
j_call: TRBJ2-7
v_call: TRBV7-2
cdr3_length: 13
clone_size: .

cdr3_aa: CASREAYSNQPYDF
cdr3_nt: TGTGCCAGCAGAGAGGCTTATAGCAATCAGCCCTACGATTTT
d_call: .
j_call: TRBJ1-5
v_call: TRBV9
cdr3_length: 14
clone_size: .

cdr3_aa: CATNRGGSSYEQYF
cdr3_nt: TGCGCCACAAATCGAGGGGGTAGCTCCTACGAGCAGTACTTC
d_call: .
j_call: TRBJ2-7
v_call: TRBV10-2
cdr3_length: 14
clone_size: .

cdr3_aa: CASSESYSTQAQHF
cdr3_nt: TGTGCCAGCAGCGAGTCGTATAGCACCCAGGCCCAGCACTTT
d_call: .
j_call: TRBJ1-5
v_call: TRBV7-9
cdr3_length: 14
clone_size: .

cdr3_aa: CASSLDPDRGTWEQYF
cdr3_nt: TGTGCCAGCAGCTTAGACCCCGACAGGGGGACTTGGGAGCAGTACTTC
d_call: TRBD1
j_call: TRBJ2-7
v_call: TRBV7-8
cdr3_length: 16
clone_size: once

cdr3_aa: CASSQHLTGGSNEQFF
cdr3_nt: TGTGCCAGCAGCCAACACCTTACCGGTGGCAGCAATGAGCAGTTCTTC
d_call: .
j_call: TRBJ2-1
v_call: TRBV7-9
cdr3_length: 16
clone_size: once

cdr3_aa: CASSSPHTAQHF
cdr3_nt: TGTGCCAGCAGCTCACCTCATACGGCCCAGCATTTT
d_call: .
j_call: TRBJ1-5
v_call: TRBV11-2
cdr3_length: 12
clone_size: .